Below are 21 T cell receptor beta chains sequenced from a single sample in a study of cytomegalovirus exposure and HLA in healthy donors. Both 60 Vbeta primers and 13 Jbeta primers went into the PCR. Measured with immunoSEQ multiplex PCR; TCRdb has only the in-frame clones, and not every one. The sample table sets out over 80,000 clones. The sample comprised PBMCs. The origin of the receptors is a girl aged 5 to 17 in good health and CMV-seropositive.

A remark on this clone: Mismatch with germline at one junction end may stem from a read error. This chain joins TRBV4-2 and TRBJ1-6; TRBD1 agrees at 7 bases. The CDR3 sequence is 18 residues long. Germline V gives CDR1 LGHNA, CDR2 YNFKEQ. The CDR3 coding sequence is TGTGCCAGCAGCCAAGACGGGACAGCTTTGGCAGGGGATTCACACCTCCACTTT. Its protein is CASSQDGTALAGDSHLHF.

The genes are TRBV25-1 and TRBJ1-4; D remains ambiguous. The CDR3 has 14 amino acids. The V end was cut by 7 bases, the J end by 10 bases, with 19 bases between. Germline values: CDR1 MGHDK, CDR2 SYGVNS. CDR3 sequence reads: CASTDGVGMGKLFF. CDR3 DNA: TGTGCCAGCACCGACGGAGTCGGCATGGGAAAACTGTTTTTT. The full variable domain, its missing parts supplied by reference TRBV25-1 and TRBJ1-4, is EADIYQTPRYLVIGTGKKITLECSQTMGHDKMYWYQQDPGMELHLIHYSYGVNSTEKGDLSSESTVSRIRTEHFPLTLESARPSHTSQYLCASTDGVGMGKLFFGSGTQLSVL.

The chain recombines TRBV6-5 with TRBJ1-6, with 10 bases that match TRBD1. Trimming cost V 7 bases and J 9 bases; bases outside gene matches: 6. This CDR3 has 14 amino acids. CDR1 and CDR2 from the germline V gene are MNHEY and SVGAGI. The CDR3 coding sequence is TGTGCCAGCACCTACCGGGACAGGGGTTCACCCCTCCACTTT. Translating it yields CASTYRDRGSPLHF.

This chain links TRBV15 with TRBJ1-5, with TRBD1 matching 7 bases. Germline assignment: CDR1 LNHNV and CDR2 YYDKDF (reference sequence). This CDR3 is 15 amino acids long. V gave up 3 bases and J gave up 6 bases; unmatched junction bases: 8. CDR3 residues: CATSRREGAAQPQHF. The CDR3 bases are TGTGCCACCAGCAGGCGAGAGGGGGCTGCTCAGCCCCAGCATTTT.

V is TRBV9 and J is TRBJ2-3; 9 bases agree with TRBD1. The CDR3 contains 15 residues. Germline loops: CDR1 SGDLS, CDR2 YYNGEE. V dropped 3 bases and J dropped 3; count of bases not matched to a gene: 5. CDR3 DNA sequence: TGTGCCAGCAGCGATCCGGGACAGGGAACAGATACGCAGTATTTT. This translates into CASSDPGQGTDTQYF.

J is TRBJ2-1 and V is TRBV28, with 7 bases fitting TRBD2. Germline CDR1 is MDHEN and CDR2 is SYDVKM. Losses at the gene ends were 6 bases for V and 12 bases for J; bases not matched to a gene: 5. The CDR3 covers 11 residues. The CDR3 protein is CASRKLAGQFF. The CDR3 DNA reads TGTGCCAGCAGGAAATTAGCGGGGCAGTTCTTC.

J is TRBJ1-1 and V is TRBV18; D call uncertain. With 6 bases removed from V and 0 bases from J, the gap between germline ends came to 11 bases. The V gene's germline CDR1 is KGHSH and CDR2 LQKENI. The CDR3 is made up of 14 amino acids. Written as DNA, the CDR3 is TGTGCCAGCTCTTTGGGCAGCATGAACACTGAAGCTTTCTTT. Translated: CASSLGSMNTEAFF.

V gene TRBV27 combines with J gene TRBJ1-6; the D is unclear. Germline V gene data show CDR1 as MNHEY and CDR2 as SMNVEV (reference sequence). There are 15 residues in the CDR3. The ends were cut back, 4 bases at V and 9 bases at J, with 16 bases in the middle. CDR3 coding DNA: TGTGCCAGCAGTTCTGTCACTAGATGGGGTTCACCCCTCCACTTT. This encodes CASSSVTRWGSPLHF.

The rearrangement uses TRBV5-6 and TRBJ2-7, with D perhaps TRBD1 (6 bases). V was cut by 2 bases and J by 3 bases, with 9 bases left in between. Germline loops: CDR1 SGHDT, CDR2 YYEEEE. This CDR3 comprises 13 residues. CDR3 protein: CASSFGQYYEQYV. CDR3 DNA: TGTGCCAGCAGCTTCGGACAGTACTACGAGCAGTACGTC.

V and J are TRBV4-1 and TRBJ1-4, with TRBD1 matching over 7 bases. V shed 2 bases and J 3 bases; nucleotides not matched to a gene: 9. The CDR3 extends over 17 amino acids. Per the germline V gene, CDR1 is MGHRA and CDR2 is YSYEKL. The CDR3 DNA is TGCGCCAGCAGCCAATTGCAGGGGGAAGGGGCTAATGAAAAACTGTTTTTT. Protein: CASSQLQGEGANEKLFF.

The genes are TRBV4-1 and TRBJ1-6; weak D call: TRBD1 (6 bases). Trimming shortened V by 4 bases and J by 4 bases, and 11 bases separated the two germline ends. The CDR3 runs 15 residues. Per germline, CDR1 MGHRA and CDR2 YSYEKL. Written as DNA, the CDR3 is TGCGCCAGCAGCCGAATACAGGGATATAATTCACCCCTCCACTTT. Its translation is CASSRIQGYNSPLHF.

As regards this clone: The junction departs from the called germline gene at one end, perhaps through a read error. V and J are TRBV30 and TRBJ1-5, with 7 nucleotides matching TRBD1. CDR1 is GTSNPN and CDR2 is SVGIG in the germline V gene (reference sequence). This CDR3 has 15 residues. The DNA of the CDR3 is TGTGCCGGGAGTGTACAGGGGTCCTCCAATCAGCCCCAGCATTTT. Encoded protein: CAGSVQGSSNQPQHF.

The chain's CDR3 is CASNWDRVGTEAFF. CDR3 in DNA: TGTGCCAGCAATTGGGACAGGGTTGGTACTGAAGCTTTCTTT. This chain connects TRBV7-9 to TRBJ1-1; 9 positions match TRBD1. Germline lookup yields CDR1 SEHNR and CDR2 FQNEAQ (reference sequence). This CDR3 comprises 14 residues. J was trimmed by 5 bases and V by 7 bases; bases with no gene match: 8.

The chain joins TRBV9 to TRBJ2-2, with unresolved D. Germline values: CDR1 SGDLS, CDR2 YYNGEE. V was clipped by 4 bases and J by 0 bases, with 13 bases between them. This CDR3 has 16 residues. The CDR3 DNA reads TGTGCCAGCAGCCCCCGGAACAGAGCGAACACCGGGGAGCTGTTTTTT. Protein sequence: CASSPRNRANTGELFF.

The chain carries TRBV4-3 and TRBJ2-7, with a weak D call TRBD1 (9 bases). Germline V gives CDR1 LGHNA, CDR2 YSLEER. This CDR3 spans 17 amino acids. V was pared by 0 bases and J by 4 bases, with 19 bases between. Written as DNA, the CDR3 is TGCGCCAGCAGCCAAGATCGGGAGGGACAGGGTCGGTACGAGCAGTACTTC. This encodes CASSQDREGQGRYEQYF.

The genes are TRBV29-1 and TRBJ2-3; the D gene is possibly TRBD2 (6 bases). V lost 6 bases and J lost 0, with 10 bases in between. This CDR3 has 13 residues. Germline lookup yields CDR1 SQVTM and CDR2 ANQGSEA. CDR3 nucleotides: TGCAGCGTCATGGGGACTAGCACAGATACGCAGTATTTT. This gives the protein CSVMGTSTDTQYF.

The rearrangement joins TRBV9 to TRBJ2-3; D may be TRBD1 (6 bases). Germline V gene sequence: CDR1 SGDLS, CDR2 YYNGEE. The V gene lost 3 bases and the J gene lost 4 bases, with 30 bases spanning the gap. The CDR3 extends over 20 amino acids. Here the CDR3 reads CASSDPSIYTTGIRADTQYF. CDR3 bases: TGTGCCAGCAGCGACCCCTCAATTTACACTACAGGGATAAGGGCAGATACGCAGTATTTT.

The chain combines TRBV4-1 with TRBJ1-1, with 11 nucleotides matching TRBD1. V shed 5 bases, J shed 3 bases, and the junction held 2 bases outside the gene matches. The CDR3 covers 14 residues. Germline lookup yields CDR1 MGHRA and CDR2 YSYEKL. The CDR3 DNA sequence: TGCGCCAGCAGCGGACAGGGGGCCTACACTGAAGCTTTCTTT. Amino acid sequence: CASSGQGAYTEAFF.

The chain combines TRBV13 with TRBJ2-5; TRBD1 matches at 7 bases. V trimming: 2 bases; J trimming: 5 bases; junction bases outside the gene matches: 5. Germline V CDR1 and CDR2: PRHDT, FYEKMQ (reference sequence). CDR3 size: 14 residues. CDR3 in DNA: TGTGCCAGCAGCTTAAAGGGGGCACATGAGACCCAGTACTTC. Its translation is CASSLKGAHETQYF. Together with reference TRBV13 and TRBJ2-5, the CDR3 gives the full variable domain: AAGVIQSPRHLIKEKRETATLKCYPIPRHDTVYWYQQGPGQDPQFLISFYEKMQSDKGSIPDRFSAQQFSDYHSELNMSSLELGDSALYFCASSLKGAHETQYFGPGTRLLVL.

The J gene is TRBJ1-1, the V gene TRBV29-1; no definite D call. The CDR3 is 13 amino acids. Germline values: CDR1 SQVTM, CDR2 ANQGSEA. With 4 bases removed from V and 4 bases from J, the gap between germline ends came to 13 bases. The CDR3 DNA reads as TGCAGCGTTGCGTGGGGAGGTGGCACTGAAGCTTTCTTT. Residues: CSVAWGGGTEAFF.

The rearrangement uses TRBV10-1 and TRBJ1-5, with TRBD1 matching over 9 bases. V lost 5 bases and J lost 3; bases outside the gene matches: 8. CDR1 WNHNN and CDR2 SYGVQD come from the germline V gene (reference sequence). The CDR3 is 16 amino acids. CDR3: CASSRTGGFTNQPQHF. The CDR3 region has the DNA TGCGCCAGCAGTCGAACAGGGGGCTTTACCAATCAGCCCCAGCATTTT.